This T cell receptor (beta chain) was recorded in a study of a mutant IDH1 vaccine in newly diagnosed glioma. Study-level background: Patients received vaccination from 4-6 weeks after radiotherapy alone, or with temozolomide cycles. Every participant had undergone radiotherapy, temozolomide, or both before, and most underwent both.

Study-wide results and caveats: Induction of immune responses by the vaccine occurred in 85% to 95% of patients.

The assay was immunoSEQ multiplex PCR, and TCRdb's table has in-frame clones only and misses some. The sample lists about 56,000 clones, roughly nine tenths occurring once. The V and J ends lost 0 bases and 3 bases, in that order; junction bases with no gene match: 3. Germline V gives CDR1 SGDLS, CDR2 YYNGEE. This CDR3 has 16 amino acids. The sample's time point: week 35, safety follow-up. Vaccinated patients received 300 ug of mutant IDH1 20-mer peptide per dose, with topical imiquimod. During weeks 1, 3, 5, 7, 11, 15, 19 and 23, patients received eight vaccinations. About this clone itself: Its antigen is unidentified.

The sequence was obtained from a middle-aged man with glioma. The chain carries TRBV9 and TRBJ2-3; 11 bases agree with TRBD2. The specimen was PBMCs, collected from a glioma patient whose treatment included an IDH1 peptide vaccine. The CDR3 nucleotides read TGTGCCAGCAGCGTAGAAACTAGCGGGAGAACAGATACGCAGTATTTT. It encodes CASSVETSGRTDTQYF.